This T cell receptor beta chain is from a study of identical twins. This clonotype was counted many times. TCRdb reprocessed the 5' RACE reads via MiXCR and lists one record per CDR3 protein. This sample yields 550,000 to 700,000 distinct CDR3 sequences, of which around 20% are seen a single time; approximately 4.5% belongs to the top ten. Germline CDR1 SGHRS, CDR2 YFSETQ. The CDR3 has 14 amino acids. With 0 bases removed from V and 4 bases from J, the gap between germline ends came to 10 bases. These data also formed part of another study, on T cells expressing NK-cell markers. This second study says: The authors applied an anti-gamma-delta TCR antibody in several experiments, and it restricted sorting to alpha-beta TCR T cells.

The specimen sequenced was PBMCs. The origin of this receptor is a woman under 30 in good health. The chain joins TRBV5-1 to TRBJ1-2, with D tentatively TRBD1 (5 bases). In DNA form, the CDR3 reads TGCGCCAGCAGCTTGGAGGGGACCCCCTATGGCTACACCTTC. The encoded protein is CASSLEGTPYGYTF.